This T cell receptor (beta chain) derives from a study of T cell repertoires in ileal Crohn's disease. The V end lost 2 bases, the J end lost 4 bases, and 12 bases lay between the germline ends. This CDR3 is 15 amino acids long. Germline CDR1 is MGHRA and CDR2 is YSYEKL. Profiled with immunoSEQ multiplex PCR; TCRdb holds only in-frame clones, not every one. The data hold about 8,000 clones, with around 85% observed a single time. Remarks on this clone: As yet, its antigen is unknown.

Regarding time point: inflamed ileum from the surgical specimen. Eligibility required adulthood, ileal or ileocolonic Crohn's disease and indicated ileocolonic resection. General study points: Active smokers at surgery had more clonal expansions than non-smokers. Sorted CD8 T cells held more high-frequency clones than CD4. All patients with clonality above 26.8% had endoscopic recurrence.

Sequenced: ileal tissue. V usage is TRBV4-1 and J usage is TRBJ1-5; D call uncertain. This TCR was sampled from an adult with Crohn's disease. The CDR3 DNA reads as TGCGCCAGCAGCCAACATTGGAGGCTAAATCAGCCCCAGCATTTT. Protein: CASSQHWRLNQPQHF.